The rows below give T cell receptor beta chains drawn from one sample of a study of cytomegalovirus exposure and HLA in healthy donors. Data came from immunoSEQ multiplex PCR; TCRdb stores just in-frame clones and leaves some out. The profile covers some 140,000 clones, with around 80% appearing a single time and approximately 4% taken by the ten largest. The specimen sequenced was PBMCs. The receptor source for this set is a middle-aged woman in good health and CMV-seronegative. The CDR3 runs from the conserved cysteine through the conserved F or W. Fields, in order: J gene, V gene, clone size, D gene, CDR3 protein, CDR3 DNA. A D gene is named only where the DNA matches it firmly. A clone size is listed for some rows: how often the clone was seen (once, few, many), or a class if it is expanded.

j_call: TRBJ1-3
v_call: TRBV10-1
clone_size: .
d_call: .
cdr3_aa: CASSESYGSEGNTIYF
cdr3_nt: TGCGCCAGCAGTGAGTCGTACGGGAGCGAAGGAAACACCATATATTTT

j_call: TRBJ1-1
v_call: TRBV28
clone_size: .
d_call: .
cdr3_aa: CASRKGSGNTEAFF
cdr3_nt: TGTGCCAGCAGAAAGGGGTCAGGGAACACTGAAGCTTTCTTT

j_call: TRBJ1-1
v_call: TRBV4-1
clone_size: .
d_call: .
cdr3_aa: CASSQGPGTEAFF
cdr3_nt: TGCGCCAGCAGCCAAGGTCCGGGGACTGAAGCTTTCTTT

j_call: TRBJ2-1
v_call: TRBV9
clone_size: .
d_call: TRBD2
cdr3_aa: CASSVEGLGYNEQFF
cdr3_nt: TGTGCCAGCAGCGTAGAGGGACTAGGGTACAATGAGCAGTTCTTC

j_call: TRBJ1-6
v_call: TRBV5-4
clone_size: .
d_call: .
cdr3_aa: CASSLGQPGDNSPLHF
cdr3_nt: TGTGCCAGCAGCTTGGGGCAGCCCGGGGATAATTCACCCCTCCACTTT

j_call: TRBJ1-3
v_call: TRBV5-1
clone_size: .
d_call: TRBD1
cdr3_aa: CASGETGATNTIYF
cdr3_nt: TGCGCCAGCGGGGAGACAGGGGCTACGAACACCATATATTTT

j_call: TRBJ2-1
v_call: TRBV11-3
clone_size: .
d_call: TRBD2
cdr3_aa: CASSLSSGINEQFF
cdr3_nt: TGTGCCAGCAGCTTAAGCAGCGGGATCAATGAGCAGTTCTTC

j_call: TRBJ2-5
v_call: TRBV7-7
clone_size: .
d_call: .
cdr3_aa: CASSLDSAGTQYF
cdr3_nt: TGTGCTAGCAGCCTCGACAGTGCAGGGACCCAGTACTTC

j_call: TRBJ1-5
v_call: TRBV2
clone_size: .
d_call: .
cdr3_aa: CASSLGEGSNQPQHF
cdr3_nt: TGTGCCAGCAGTTTAGGGGAGGGTAGCAATCAGCCCCAGCATTTT

j_call: TRBJ2-1
v_call: TRBV6-5
clone_size: .
d_call: TRBD2
cdr3_aa: CASSWTSGSRNEQFF
cdr3_nt: TGTGCCAGCAGTTGGACTAGCGGGAGTAGAAATGAGCAGTTCTTC

j_call: TRBJ2-7
v_call: TRBV13
clone_size: .
d_call: TRBD1
cdr3_aa: CASSIRQGNNEQYF
cdr3_nt: TGTGCCAGCAGCATTAGACAGGGGAACAACGAGCAGTACTTC

j_call: TRBJ2-1
v_call: TRBV7-6
clone_size: .
d_call: .
cdr3_aa: CASRNQGGNEQFF
cdr3_nt: TGTGCCAGCAGAAATCAGGGGGGCAATGAGCAGTTCTTC

j_call: TRBJ1-1
v_call: TRBV5-1
clone_size: few
d_call: TRBD1
cdr3_aa: CASSSATGVDTEAFF
cdr3_nt: TGCGCCAGCAGCTCTGCTACAGGGGTTGACACTGAAGCTTTCTTT

j_call: TRBJ1-4
v_call: TRBV6-1
clone_size: .
d_call: .
cdr3_aa: CASSDLQGGANEKLFF
cdr3_nt: TGTGCCAGCAGTGACCTTCAAGGAGGTGCCAATGAAAAACTGTTTTTT

j_call: TRBJ2-1
v_call: TRBV6-1
clone_size: .
d_call: .
cdr3_aa: CASSEPYEQFF
cdr3_nt: TGTGCCAGCAGTGAACCGTATGAGCAGTTCTTC

j_call: TRBJ1-1
v_call: TRBV13
clone_size: .
d_call: TRBD1
cdr3_aa: CASSVDRGNTEAFF
cdr3_nt: TGTGCCAGCAGCGTCGACAGGGGGAACACTGAAGCTTTCTTT

j_call: TRBJ2-4
v_call: TRBV6-7
clone_size: once
d_call: .
cdr3_aa: CASSGHRDTYF
cdr3_nt: TGTGCCAGCAGTGGGCACAGGGACACGTACTTC